This note documents a single T cell receptor (beta chain) sequence. The antigen is unknown. CDR3 length equals 15 residues. Germline values: CDR1 LNHDA, CDR2 SQIVND (reference sequence). The V end lost 3 bases, the J end lost 7 bases, and 17 bases lay between the germline ends. This entry comes from a study of lymphopenia after photon versus proton radiotherapy. Whole-study findings and limits: Under photons, naive T cells and diversity fell while effector/memory populations rose. Survival link was tested only in deceased patients; proton benefit remains a possibility. Oligoclonal CD8+ Temra expansion after nadir drove photon patients' diversity drop. Larger post-nadir TCR diversity loss correlated inversely with survival in deceased patients.

Sequenced by immunoSEQ multiplex PCR; TCRdb stores in-frame clones only, minus some. The data contain tens of thousands of clones, over 75% of them singletons. Sequenced here: peripheral blood, sampled from a patient treated with proton-based radiotherapy. This chain joins TRBV19 and TRBJ2-3, with D perhaps given as TRBD1 or TRBD2 (6 bases each). This TCR was sampled from a woman aged 70-85 years with pancreatic cancer. The CDR3 here is CASSIGGTGQHTQYF. The CDR3 DNA follows: TGTGCCAGTAGTATCGGGGGAACGGGACAACATACGCAGTATTTT.